The rows below give T cell receptor beta chains drawn from one sample of a study of T cells after yellow fever vaccination. From the 5' RACE reads, TCRdb called clonotypes with MiXCR, one entry per CDR3 protein. This table holds about 630,000 distinct CDR3 sequences, more than 9% found once. Sequenced material: PBMCs, taken on the day of the yellow fever booster vaccination. The receptors come from a man aged 25-45 years who received the YFV17D yellow fever vaccine. Both conserved end residues are part of each CDR3. Fields, in order: J gene, D gene, V gene, CDR3 protein. D genes are given only for firm matches.

j_gene: TRBJ2-3; d_gene: TRBD1; v_gene: TRBV5-5; CDR3aa: CASSLGGTGATDTQYF
j_gene: TRBJ2-1; d_gene: -; v_gene: TRBV7-9; CDR3aa: CASSSVHEQFF
j_gene: TRBJ2-1; d_gene: TRBD2; v_gene: TRBV18; CDR3aa: CASSRLAGSYNEQFF
j_gene: TRBJ2-1; d_gene: TRBD2; v_gene: TRBV20-1; CDR3aa: CAGGSGTGEQFF
j_gene: TRBJ2-1; d_gene: -; v_gene: TRBV27; CDR3aa: CASSQSFGVANEQFF
j_gene: TRBJ2-1; d_gene: TRBD1; v_gene: TRBV9; CDR3aa: CASSVALGQGENEQFF
j_gene: TRBJ2-7; d_gene: TRBD2; v_gene: TRBV19; CDR3aa: CASSIREGIASYEQYF
j_gene: TRBJ2-5; d_gene: -; v_gene: TRBV21-1; CDR3aa: CASSERVRETQYF
j_gene: TRBJ2-1; d_gene: -; v_gene: TRBV3-1; CDR3aa: CASSRRGAYNEQFF
j_gene: TRBJ1-3; d_gene: -; v_gene: TRBV20-1; CDR3aa: CSATGRLSGNTIYF
j_gene: TRBJ2-1; d_gene: TRBD2; v_gene: TRBV19; CDR3aa: CASRRLAGDFYNEQFF
j_gene: TRBJ2-3; d_gene: TRBD1; v_gene: TRBV2; CDR3aa: CASSTTRDRGLGDTQYF
j_gene: TRBJ2-1; d_gene: TRBD2; v_gene: TRBV20-1; CDR3aa: CSAREGTRPAYEQFF
j_gene: TRBJ2-3; d_gene: -; v_gene: TRBV29-1; CDR3aa: CSAQAQGRATQYF
j_gene: TRBJ2-5; d_gene: -; v_gene: TRBV15; CDR3aa: CATSRRDEKTQYF
j_gene: TRBJ2-1; d_gene: -; v_gene: TRBV7-9; CDR3aa: CASSLAGAVSNEQFF
j_gene: TRBJ2-3; d_gene: -; v_gene: TRBV5-4; CDR3aa: CASSSPLAGSGDTQYF
j_gene: TRBJ1-1; d_gene: -; v_gene: TRBV6-5; CDR3aa: CASSSGRNTEAFF
j_gene: TRBJ2-1; d_gene: -; v_gene: TRBV29-1; CDR3aa: CSVEDLGPREQFF
j_gene: TRBJ2-7; d_gene: -; v_gene: TRBV3-1; CDR3aa: CASSQRVQNEPYEQYF
j_gene: TRBJ2-3; d_gene: -; v_gene: TRBV20-1; CDR3aa: CSAREPRPDTQYF
j_gene: TRBJ2-5; d_gene: TRBD2; v_gene: TRBV5-5; CDR3aa: CASSLGQLTSGTQETQYF
j_gene: TRBJ1-4; d_gene: -; v_gene: TRBV5-1; CDR3aa: CASSFYSTTNEKLFF
j_gene: TRBJ2-5; d_gene: -; v_gene: TRBV9; CDR3aa: CASSVDQGEETQYF
j_gene: TRBJ2-7; d_gene: -; v_gene: TRBV20-1; CDR3aa: CSARPATSIHEQYF
j_gene: TRBJ2-4; d_gene: -; v_gene: TRBV9; CDR3aa: CASSPNGLAKNIQYF
j_gene: TRBJ2-7; d_gene: -; v_gene: TRBV10-3; CDR3aa: CAISESGTVRYEQYF
j_gene: TRBJ1-1; d_gene: TRBD1; v_gene: TRBV27; CDR3aa: CASRPGQITNTEAFF
j_gene: TRBJ2-1; d_gene: -; v_gene: TRBV4-2; CDR3aa: CASSQVFGTDEQFF
j_gene: TRBJ2-5; d_gene: -; v_gene: TRBV5-4; CDR3aa: CASSTAGTLNGGTQYF
j_gene: TRBJ2-7; d_gene: TRBD1; v_gene: TRBV6-5; CDR3aa: CASSYSGTGTYEQYF
j_gene: TRBJ2-3; d_gene: TRBD2; v_gene: TRBV25-1; CDR3aa: CASSDPGTILAADTQYF
j_gene: TRBJ2-7; d_gene: TRBD2; v_gene: TRBV7-2; CDR3aa: CASSLGTSGYYEQYF
j_gene: TRBJ2-3; d_gene: TRBD2; v_gene: TRBV11-2; CDR3aa: CASSLPLAGPSDTQYF
j_gene: TRBJ2-5; d_gene: TRBD1; v_gene: TRBV5-1; CDR3aa: CASWGQASAQETQYF
j_gene: TRBJ1-5; d_gene: -; v_gene: TRBV27; CDR3aa: CATREAGVGQPQHF
j_gene: TRBJ1-4; d_gene: -; v_gene: TRBV21-1; CDR3aa: CASSKGVHDSGEKLFF
j_gene: TRBJ2-1; d_gene: TRBD1; v_gene: TRBV18; CDR3aa: CASSPGTGPTREQFF
j_gene: TRBJ1-2; d_gene: TRBD1; v_gene: TRBV5-1; CDR3aa: CASSSPGQVYGYTF
j_gene: TRBJ2-7; d_gene: -; v_gene: TRBV12-3/TRBV12-4; CDR3aa: CASRGSGAYEQYF
j_gene: TRBJ2-3; d_gene: -; v_gene: TRBV5-6; CDR3aa: CASSLGLGESTDTQYF
j_gene: TRBJ2-7; d_gene: -; v_gene: TRBV20-1; CDR3aa: CSARDRGGIYEQYF
j_gene: TRBJ2-7; d_gene: TRBD2; v_gene: TRBV5-6; CDR3aa: CASSLDLAGAREQYF
j_gene: TRBJ2-2; d_gene: -; v_gene: TRBV7-2; CDR3aa: CASTPGGLAGELFF
j_gene: TRBJ2-7; d_gene: TRBD1; v_gene: TRBV29-1; CDR3aa: CSAGQGLYDKQYF
j_gene: TRBJ2-2; d_gene: -; v_gene: TRBV3-1; CDR3aa: CASSRRGGGRDGELFF
j_gene: TRBJ2-1; d_gene: -; v_gene: TRBV6-5; CDR3aa: CASSSGRAGNYNEQFF
j_gene: TRBJ2-1; d_gene: -; v_gene: TRBV11-2; CDR3aa: CAISTRGTLKGGYNEQFF
j_gene: TRBJ2-7; d_gene: TRBD1; v_gene: TRBV6-1; CDR3aa: CASSALFTGTGANEQYF
j_gene: TRBJ2-1; d_gene: -; v_gene: TRBV9; CDR3aa: CASSVLADPYNEQFF
j_gene: TRBJ1-2; d_gene: -; v_gene: TRBV4-3; CDR3aa: CASSQDLGTHGGYTF